The rows below give T cell receptor beta chains drawn from one sample of a study of blood T cell repertoires in COVID-19. Repertoires were generated with immunoSEQ multiplex PCR, while TCRdb's copy carries only in-frame clones and drops some. Among around 310,000 clones, approximately 89% were seen once, and the ten largest hold around 13%. The source material was peripheral blood. These receptors all stem from a woman aged 60-75 years with acute or convalescent COVID-19. CDR3s include the opening cysteine and the closing phenylalanine or tryptophan.

TRBV29-1	TRBJ2-2	CSVKGLGSSGELFF
TRBV5-1	TRBJ1-4	CASSPGTGAEKLFF
TRBV9	TRBJ2-5	CASSVDWRGAGETQYF
TRBV15	TRBJ1-5	CATSRDLGTGNQPQHF
TRBV9	TRBJ2-3	CASSVKASGRAADTQYF
TRBV15	TRBJ1-5	CATSRDRGTGIGQPQHF
TRBV5-4	TRBJ2-5	CASSSITGISETQYF
TRBV24-1	TRBJ1-5	CATSDLREGNQPQHF
TRBV4-2	TRBJ1-5	CASSQYSTGANQPQHF
TRBV7-3	TRBJ2-5	CASSPGQGRETQYF
TRBV10-3	TRBJ1-6	CAISYGTGISPLHF
TRBV5-1	TRBJ2-3	CASSFRGFVNTDTQYF
TRBV4-2	TRBJ2-3	CASSQDTGHGTDTQYF
TRBV7-8	TRBJ2-4	CASSPLTTTVAKNIQYF
TRBV4-3	TRBJ2-3	CASSQEGPGGTSGFTDTQYF
TRBV6-4	TRBJ1-6	CASSDEGQGTSPLHF
TRBV24-1	TRBJ1-2	CATSDLWQNYGYTF
TRBV9	TRBJ2-7	CASSVGTGGNYEQYF
TRBV7-2	TRBJ2-7	CASSLSRGSSYEQYF
TRBV15	TRBJ2-7	CATSRDKGGANSYEQYF
TRBV5-6	TRBJ1-6	CASSLRGGYNSPLHF
TRBV28	TRBJ1-5	CASSTGAANQPQHF
TRBV6-2/TRBV6-3	TRBJ2-3	CASSFPVFPSDTQYF
TRBV6-1	TRBJ1-5	CASSEGQGRNQPQHF
TRBV27	TRBJ2-2	CASSSAPRGRTGELFF
TRBV15	TRBJ1-1	CATSRDLYQAGAFF
TRBV7-8	TRBJ2-3	CASSPKRELFTDTQYF
TRBV6-4	TRBJ2-1	CASSDDGDNEQFF
TRBV10-3	TRBJ1-2	CAISESGSYGYTF
TRBV3-1/TRBV3-2	TRBJ1-1	CASSQAGSYTEAFF
TRBV2	TRBJ1-6	CASRRQGQANSPLHF
TRBV5-4	TRBJ2-7	CASSLGRGNYEQYF
TRBV2	TRBJ1-5	CASSYGQGDQPQHF
TRBV19	TRBJ1-1	CASSAGSPGNTEAFF
TRBV12-3/TRBV12-4	TRBJ1-4	CASSFREKLFF
TRBV20-1	TRBJ2-1	CSATPGLQQFF
TRBV19	TRBJ1-2	CASSGQNYGYTF
TRBV19	TRBJ2-2	CASSSPPLGGTGELFF
TRBV5-1	TRBJ2-6	CASSLALSGANVLTF
TRBV11-3	TRBJ2-1	CASSLEGLAANEQFF
TRBV18	TRBJ1-3	CASSPVQGARGNTIYF
TRBV7-2	TRBJ2-1	CASSAGQGAYNEQFF
TRBV24-1	TRBJ2-1	CATSGSGIEQFF
TRBV2	TRBJ1-5	CASSAGTGGNQPQHF
TRBV25-1	TRBJ1-1	CASQSGTDLRREAFF
TRBV6-5	TRBJ1-3	CASRLTLSGNTIYF
TRBV11-2	TRBJ1-2	CASSLGDRGNYGYTF
TRBV4-1	TRBJ1-3	CASSQVGQTGNTIYF
TRBV5-1	TRBJ1-6	CASSTGGDSPLHF
TRBV29-1	TRBJ1-2	CSVEAFGTNYGYTF
TRBV28	TRBJ2-7	CASSSSAGGLWIYEQYF
TRBV2	TRBJ2-5	CASSSTSRQETQYF
TRBV9	TRBJ1-1	CASSENRDRGGHTEAFF
TRBV4-1	TRBJ2-7	CASSQEPSSDEQYF
TRBV28	TRBJ1-1	CASSSQTTEAFF
TRBV10-3	TRBJ1-1	CAISELGSTEAFF
TRBV11-2	TRBJ2-7	CASSLVRGQYEQYF